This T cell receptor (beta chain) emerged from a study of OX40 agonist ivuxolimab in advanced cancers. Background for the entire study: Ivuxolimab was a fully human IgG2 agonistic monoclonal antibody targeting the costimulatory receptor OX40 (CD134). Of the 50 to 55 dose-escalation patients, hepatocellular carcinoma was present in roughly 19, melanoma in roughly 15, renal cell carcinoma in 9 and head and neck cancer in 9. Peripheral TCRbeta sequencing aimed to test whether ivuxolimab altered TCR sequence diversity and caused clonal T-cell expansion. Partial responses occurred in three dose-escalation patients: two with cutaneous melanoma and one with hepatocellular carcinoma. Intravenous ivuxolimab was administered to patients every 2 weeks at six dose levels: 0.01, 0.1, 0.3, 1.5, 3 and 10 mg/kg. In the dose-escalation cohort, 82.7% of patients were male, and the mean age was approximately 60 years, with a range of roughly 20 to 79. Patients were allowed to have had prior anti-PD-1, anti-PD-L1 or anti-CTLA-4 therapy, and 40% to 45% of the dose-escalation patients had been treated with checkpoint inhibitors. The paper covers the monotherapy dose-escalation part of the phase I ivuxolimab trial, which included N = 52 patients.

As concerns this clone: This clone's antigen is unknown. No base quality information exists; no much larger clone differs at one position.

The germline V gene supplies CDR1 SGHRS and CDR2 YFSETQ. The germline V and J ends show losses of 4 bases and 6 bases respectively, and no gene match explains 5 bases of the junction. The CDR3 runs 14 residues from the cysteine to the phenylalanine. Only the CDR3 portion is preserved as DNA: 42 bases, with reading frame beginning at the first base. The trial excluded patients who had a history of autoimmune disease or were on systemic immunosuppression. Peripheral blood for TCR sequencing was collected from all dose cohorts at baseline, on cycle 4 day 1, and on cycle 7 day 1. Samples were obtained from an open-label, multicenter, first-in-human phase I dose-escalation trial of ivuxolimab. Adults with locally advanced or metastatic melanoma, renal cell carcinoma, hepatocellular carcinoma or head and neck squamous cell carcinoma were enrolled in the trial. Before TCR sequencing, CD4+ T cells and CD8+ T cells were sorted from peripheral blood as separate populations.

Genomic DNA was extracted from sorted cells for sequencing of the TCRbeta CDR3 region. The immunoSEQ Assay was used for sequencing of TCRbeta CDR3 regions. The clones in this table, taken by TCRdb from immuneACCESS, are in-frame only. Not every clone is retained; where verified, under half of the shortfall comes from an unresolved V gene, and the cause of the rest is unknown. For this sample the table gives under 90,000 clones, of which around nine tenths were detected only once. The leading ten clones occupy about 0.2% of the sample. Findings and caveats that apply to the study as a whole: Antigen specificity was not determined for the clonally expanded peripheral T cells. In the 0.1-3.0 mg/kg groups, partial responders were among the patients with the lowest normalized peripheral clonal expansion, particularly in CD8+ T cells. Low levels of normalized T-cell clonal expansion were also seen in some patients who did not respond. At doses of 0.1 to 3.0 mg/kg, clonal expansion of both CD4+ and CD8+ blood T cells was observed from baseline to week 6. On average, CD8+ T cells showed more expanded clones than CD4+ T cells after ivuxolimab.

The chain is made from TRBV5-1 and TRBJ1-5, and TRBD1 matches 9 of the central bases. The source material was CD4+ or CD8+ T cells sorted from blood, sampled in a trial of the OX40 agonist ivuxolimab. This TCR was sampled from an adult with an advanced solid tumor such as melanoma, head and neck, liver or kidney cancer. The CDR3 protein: CASSLGTGLQPQHF. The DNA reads TGCGCCAGCAGCCTGGGGACAGGGCTTCAGCCCCAGCATTTT. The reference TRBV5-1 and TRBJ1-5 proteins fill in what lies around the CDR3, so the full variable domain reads KAGVTQTPRYLIKTRGQQVTLSCSPISGHRSVSWYQQTPGQGLQFLFEYFSETQRNKGNFPGRFSGRQFSNSRSEMNVSTLELGDSALYLCASSLGTGLQPQHFGDGTRLSIL.